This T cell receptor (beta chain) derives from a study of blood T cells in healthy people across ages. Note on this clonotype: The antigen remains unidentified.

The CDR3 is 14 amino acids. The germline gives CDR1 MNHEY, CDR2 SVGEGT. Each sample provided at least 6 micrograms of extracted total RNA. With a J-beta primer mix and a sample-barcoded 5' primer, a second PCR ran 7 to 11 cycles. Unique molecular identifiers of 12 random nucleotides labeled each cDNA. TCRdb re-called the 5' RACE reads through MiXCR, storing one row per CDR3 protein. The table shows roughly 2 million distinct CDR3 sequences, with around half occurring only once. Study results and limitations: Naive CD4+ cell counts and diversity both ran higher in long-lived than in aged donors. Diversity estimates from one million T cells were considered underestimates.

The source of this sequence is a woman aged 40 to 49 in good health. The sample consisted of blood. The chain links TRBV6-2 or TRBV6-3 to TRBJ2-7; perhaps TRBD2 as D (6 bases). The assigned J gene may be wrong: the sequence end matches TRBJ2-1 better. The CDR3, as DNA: TGTGCCAGCAGTTGGGCGGGGCCCACCTACGAGCAGTTCTTC. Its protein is CASSWAGPTYEQFF.